This entry features one T cell receptor (beta chain) sequence. Its antigen is not identified. Reverse transcription of all isolated RNA meant that expressed TCRB transcripts were sequenced. Sequencing was performed with immunoSEQ multiplex PCR; in TCRdb, only in-frame clones are kept and a portion is missing. Here the sample spans some 220,000 clones, approximately 10% being singletons. The data are from a study of beta chain features in type 1 diabetes. Study-level points and caveats: Junctions at VDJ sites from type 1 diabetes patients had fewer insertions and more deletions. Within the patient group, naive, central memory and Treg TCRB repertoires appeared more similar to each other than within healthy donors.

This TCR was recovered from a young man in good health. Material for sequencing was central memory CD4+ T cells from blood.

CDR3 sequence (DNA): TGTGCCAGTAGTATGAATAAGGGATGGGAAGAGACCCAGTACTTC. It encodes CASSMNKGWEETQYF. The V and J genes are TRBV19 and TRBJ2-5; D gene unclear. With 3 bases removed from V and 3 bases from J, the gap between germline ends came to 14 bases. The CDR3 spans 15 residues. Germline CDR1 is LNHDA and CDR2 is SQIVND (reference sequence).